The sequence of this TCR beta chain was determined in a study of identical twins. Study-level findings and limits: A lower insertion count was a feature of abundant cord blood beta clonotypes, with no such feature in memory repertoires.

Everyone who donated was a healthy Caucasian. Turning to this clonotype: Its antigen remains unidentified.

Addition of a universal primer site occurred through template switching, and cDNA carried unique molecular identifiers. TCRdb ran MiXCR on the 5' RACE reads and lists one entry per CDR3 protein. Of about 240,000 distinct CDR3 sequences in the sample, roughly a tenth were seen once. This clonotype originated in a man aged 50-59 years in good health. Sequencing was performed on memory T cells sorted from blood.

DNA for the CDR3: TGTGCCAGCAGCCACGCGGACAGGGGTCGGTCGCAGTTCTTC. Protein product: CASSHADRGRSQFF. The chain employs TRBV3-1 and TRBJ2-1; TRBD1 matches at 9 bases. The ends lost 3 bases at V and 12 bases at J; junction bases unmatched: 9. Germline CDR1 and CDR2: LGHDT and YNNKEL (reference sequence). The CDR3 is 14 amino acids.